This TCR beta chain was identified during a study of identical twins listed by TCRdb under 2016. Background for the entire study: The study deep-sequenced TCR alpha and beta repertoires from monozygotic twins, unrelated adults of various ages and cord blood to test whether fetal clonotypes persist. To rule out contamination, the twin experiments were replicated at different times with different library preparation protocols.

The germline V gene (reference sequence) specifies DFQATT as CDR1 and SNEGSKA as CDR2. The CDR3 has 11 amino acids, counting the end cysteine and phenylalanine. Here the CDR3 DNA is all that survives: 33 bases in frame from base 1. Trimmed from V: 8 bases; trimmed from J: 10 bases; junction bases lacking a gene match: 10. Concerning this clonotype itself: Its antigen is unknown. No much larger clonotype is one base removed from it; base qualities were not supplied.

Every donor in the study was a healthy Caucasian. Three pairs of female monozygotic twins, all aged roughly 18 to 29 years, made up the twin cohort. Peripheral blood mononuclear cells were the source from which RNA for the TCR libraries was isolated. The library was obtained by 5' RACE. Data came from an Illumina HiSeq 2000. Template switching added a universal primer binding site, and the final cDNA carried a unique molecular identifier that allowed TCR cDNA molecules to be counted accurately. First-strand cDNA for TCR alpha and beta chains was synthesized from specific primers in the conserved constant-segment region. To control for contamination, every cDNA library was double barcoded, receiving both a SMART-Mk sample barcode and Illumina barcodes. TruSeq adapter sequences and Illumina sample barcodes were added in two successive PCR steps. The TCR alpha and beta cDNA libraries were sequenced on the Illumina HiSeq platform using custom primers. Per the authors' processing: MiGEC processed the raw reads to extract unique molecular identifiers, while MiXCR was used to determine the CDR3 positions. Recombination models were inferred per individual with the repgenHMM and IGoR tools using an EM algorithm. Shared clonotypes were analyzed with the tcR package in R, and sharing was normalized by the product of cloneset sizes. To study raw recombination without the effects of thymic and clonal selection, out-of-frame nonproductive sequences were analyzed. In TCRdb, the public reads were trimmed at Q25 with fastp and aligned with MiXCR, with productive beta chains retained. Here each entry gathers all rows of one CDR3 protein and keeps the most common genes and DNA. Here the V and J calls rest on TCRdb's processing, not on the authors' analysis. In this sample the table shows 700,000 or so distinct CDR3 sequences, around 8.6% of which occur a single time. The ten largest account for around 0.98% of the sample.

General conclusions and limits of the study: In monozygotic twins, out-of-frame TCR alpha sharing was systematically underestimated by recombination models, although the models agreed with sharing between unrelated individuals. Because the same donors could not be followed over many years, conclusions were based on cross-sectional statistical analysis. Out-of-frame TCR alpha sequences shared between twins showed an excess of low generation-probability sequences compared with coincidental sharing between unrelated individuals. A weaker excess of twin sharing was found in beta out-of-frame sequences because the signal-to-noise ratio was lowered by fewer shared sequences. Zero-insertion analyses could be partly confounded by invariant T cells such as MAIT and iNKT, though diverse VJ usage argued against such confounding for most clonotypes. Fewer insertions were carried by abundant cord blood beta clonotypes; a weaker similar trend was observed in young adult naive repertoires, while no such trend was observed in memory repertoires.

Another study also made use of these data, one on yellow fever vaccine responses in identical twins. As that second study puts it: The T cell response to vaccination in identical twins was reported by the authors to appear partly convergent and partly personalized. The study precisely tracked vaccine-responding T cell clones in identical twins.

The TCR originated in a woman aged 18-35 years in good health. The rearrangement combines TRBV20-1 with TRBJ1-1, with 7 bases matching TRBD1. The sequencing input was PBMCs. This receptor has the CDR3 CSCEGGEVAFF. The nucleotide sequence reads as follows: TGCAGTTGCGAAGGGGGCGAGGTAGCTTTCTTT.